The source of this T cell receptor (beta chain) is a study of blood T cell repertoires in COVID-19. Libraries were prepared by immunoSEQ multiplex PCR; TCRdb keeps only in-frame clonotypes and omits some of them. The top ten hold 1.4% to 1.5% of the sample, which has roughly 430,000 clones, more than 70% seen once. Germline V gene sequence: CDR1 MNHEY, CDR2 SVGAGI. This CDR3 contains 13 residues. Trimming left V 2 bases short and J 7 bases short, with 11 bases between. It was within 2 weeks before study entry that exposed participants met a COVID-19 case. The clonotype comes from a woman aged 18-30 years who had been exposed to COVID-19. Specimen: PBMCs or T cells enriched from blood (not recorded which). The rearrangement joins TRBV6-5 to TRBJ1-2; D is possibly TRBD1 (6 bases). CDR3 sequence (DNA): TGTGCCAGCAGTTACAAGGGAGGGGGTGGCTACACCTTC. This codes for CASSYKGGGGYTF.